This T cell receptor (beta chain) was profiled in a study of T cell repertoires in cytomegalovirus infection. Study at large: Signatures in public TCR beta sequences pointed to both CMV infection and matching HLA type. General observations from the study: The cumulative frequency of public TCR beta families identified carriers of CMV plus the relevant HLA. What dominated the ex vivo response were HLA-C-restricted CMV-specific TCR beta clonotypes.

The CDR3 is made up of 13 amino acids. Germline CDR1 and CDR2: DFQATT and SNEGSKA (reference sequence). MiXCR, run by TCRdb on the reads, gives a single entry per CDR3 protein. In the table there are approximately 500,000 distinct CDR3 sequences, approximately 10% of which are singletons. A remark on this clonotype: Its antigen is undetermined.

Sequenced sample: PBMCs. The TCR originated in a human donor in good health (CMV status not recorded). Some clones in this sample may be carry-over from other donors' samples. The chain carries TRBV20-1 and TRBJ2-5; 7 bases are a match to TRBD1. The CDR3 nucleotides are TGCGCAGGCAGGAGACAGGGCTTGGAGACCCAGTACTTC. This encodes CAGRRQGLETQYF.